This T cell receptor (beta chain) was sequenced during a study of T cell repertoires in cytomegalovirus infection. Study details: Carrying CMV and the relevant HLA type showed in public TCR beta signatures. The study's findings and limits: Within the response measured ex vivo, HLA-C-restricted CMV-specific TCR beta clonotypes were dominant. Cumulative public TCR beta family frequency identified CMV carriers with the relevant HLA.

This clonotype showed up just a few times. Antigen specificity is unknown. After removal of 5 bases from V and 4 bases from J, the junction contained 6 bases not matched to a gene. The germline V gene has CDR1 MNHEY and CDR2 SVGAGI. The CDR3 contains 15 residues. TCRdb recomputed calls from the reads with MiXCR, one row per CDR3 protein. The repertoire holds more than 350,000 distinct CDR3 sequences, roughly 30% seen once, with approximately 15% in the top ten. The sequencing sample was made of PBMCs. The source of this sequence is a human donor in good health (CMV status not recorded). Some clones in this sample may be carry-over from other donors' samples. The chain links TRBV6-5 to TRBJ1-5; 9 nucleotides agree with TRBD1. The CDR3 sequence: CASSADRGGNQPQHF. The CDR3 DNA follows: TGTGCCAGCAGTGCGGACAGGGGAGGGAATCAGCCCCAGCATTTT.